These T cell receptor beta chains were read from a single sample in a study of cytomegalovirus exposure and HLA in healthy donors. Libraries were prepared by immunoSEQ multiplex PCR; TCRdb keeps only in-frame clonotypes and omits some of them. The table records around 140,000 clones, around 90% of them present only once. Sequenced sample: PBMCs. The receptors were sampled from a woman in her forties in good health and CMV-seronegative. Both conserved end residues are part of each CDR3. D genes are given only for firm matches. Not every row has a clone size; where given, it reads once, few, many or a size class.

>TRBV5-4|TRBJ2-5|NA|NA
CASSRQTAQETQYF
TGTGCCAGCAGCCGGCAGACAGCCCAAGAGACCCAGTACTTC
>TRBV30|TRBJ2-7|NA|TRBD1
CAWSSGTGRNEQYF
TGTGCCTGGAGTTCCGGGACAGGGAGGAACGAGCAGTACTTC
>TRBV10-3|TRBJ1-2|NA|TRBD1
CASTGTGVNYGYTF
TGTGCCTCCACCGGGACAGGGGTAAACTATGGCTACACCTTC
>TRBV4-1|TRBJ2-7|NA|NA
CASSQVQGSAYEQYF
TGCGCCAGCAGCCAAGTTCAGGGGTCGGCCTACGAGCAGTACTTC
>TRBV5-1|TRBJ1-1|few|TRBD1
CASSLQGAWTEAFF
TGCGCCAGCAGCCTTCAGGGGGCTTGGACTGAAGCTTTCTTT
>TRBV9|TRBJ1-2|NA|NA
CASSVETTVPVGYTF
TGTGCCAGCAGCGTAGAAACAACAGTACCGGTAGGCTACACCTTC
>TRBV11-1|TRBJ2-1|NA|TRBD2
CASSSGLAGGKQFF
TGTGCCAGCAGCTCGGGACTAGCGGGAGGGAAGCAGTTCTTC
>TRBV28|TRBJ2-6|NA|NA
CASSYDRTGANVLTF
TGTGCCAGCAGCTACGACAGAACTGGGGCCAACGTCCTGACTTTC
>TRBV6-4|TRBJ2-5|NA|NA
CASSDVGLPLDF
TGTGCCAGCAGTGACGTAGGACTCCCTCTCGACTTC
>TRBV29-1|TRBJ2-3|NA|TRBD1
CSVATGEADTQYF
TGCAGCGTTGCGACAGGGGAGGCAGATACGCAGTATTTT
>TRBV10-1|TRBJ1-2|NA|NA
CASSEGWSNYGYTF
TGCGCCAGCAGTGAGGGCTGGAGTAACTATGGCTACACCTTC
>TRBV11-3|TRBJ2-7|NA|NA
CASSLWGGARSYEQYF
TGTGCCAGCAGCCTATGGGGGGGGGCGAGGTCCTACGAGCAGTACTTC
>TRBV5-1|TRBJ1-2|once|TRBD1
CASSRGQGAFGYTF
TGCGCCAGCAGCCGAGGACAGGGGGCGTTTGGCTACACCTTC
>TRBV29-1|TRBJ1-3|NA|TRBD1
CSVGWGQGGNTIYF
TGCAGCGTTGGTTGGGGACAGGGTGGAAACACCATATATTTT
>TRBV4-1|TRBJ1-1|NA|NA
CASSQAGVEAFF
TGCGCCAGCAGCCAAGCAGGTGTTGAAGCTTTCTTT
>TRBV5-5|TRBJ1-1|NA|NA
CASSLAEDTEAFF
TGTGCCAGCAGCTTGGCAGAGGACACTGAAGCTTTCTTT
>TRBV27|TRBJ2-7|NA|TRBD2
CASSLTIPGLAYEQYF
TGTGCCAGCAGTTTAACAATCCCGGGACTAGCGTACGAGCAGTACTTC
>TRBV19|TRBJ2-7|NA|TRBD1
CASTPRDRGGEQYF
TGTGCCAGTACCCCCCGGGACAGGGGCGGCGAGCAGTACTTC
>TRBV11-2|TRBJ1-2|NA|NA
CASSLGPQGYGYTF
TGTGCCAGCAGCTTAGGCCCCCAGGGATATGGCTACACCTTC
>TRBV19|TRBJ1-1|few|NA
CASNDGTFIPEAFF
TGTGCCAGTAATGATGGCACCTTTATACCTGAAGCTTTCTTT
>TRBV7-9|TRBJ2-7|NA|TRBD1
CASSLVDRDEQYF
TGTGCCAGCAGCTTAGTCGACAGGGACGAGCAGTACTTC
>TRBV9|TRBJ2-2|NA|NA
CASSLTGGEYTGELFF
TGTGCCAGCAGCCTCACCGGCGGGGAATACACCGGGGAGCTGTTTTTT
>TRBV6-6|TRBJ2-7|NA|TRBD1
CASSYRGPGDVQYF
TGTGCCAGCAGTTACAGGGGGCCAGGGGACGTGCAGTACTTC
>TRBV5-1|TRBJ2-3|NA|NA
CASSLRFGSTDTQYF
TGCGCCAGCAGCTTGAGATTCGGTAGCACAGATACGCAGTATTTT
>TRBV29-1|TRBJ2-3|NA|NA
CSVAQGGADTQYF
TGCAGCGTTGCCCAGGGGGGAGCAGATACGCAGTATTTT
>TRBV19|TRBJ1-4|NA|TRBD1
CASWDRANEKLSF
TGTGCCAGCTGGGACAGGGCTAATGAAAAACTGTCTTTT
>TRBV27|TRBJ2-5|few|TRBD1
CASKPLTGGEGLIETQYF
TGTGCCAGCAAGCCTTTGACAGGGGGCGAGGGGTTGATAGAGACCCAGTACTTC
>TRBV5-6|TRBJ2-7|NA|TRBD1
CASSLRGPYEQYF
TGTGCCAGCAGCTTGAGGGGGCCGTACGAGCAGTACTTC
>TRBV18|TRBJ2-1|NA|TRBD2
CASSSGTSGSSLNEQFF
TGTGCCAGCTCATCTGGGACTAGCGGGAGTAGTCTGAATGAGCAGTTCTTC
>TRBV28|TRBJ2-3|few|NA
CASSPRPKRVSTDTQYF
TGTGCCAGCAGTCCGCGCCCTAAGCGGGTTAGCACAGATACGCAGTATTTT
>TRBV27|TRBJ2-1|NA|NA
CASSRWGLYNEQFF
TGTGCCAGCAGTCGGTGGGGGCTCTACAATGAGCAGTTCTTC
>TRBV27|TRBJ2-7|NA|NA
CASSPRQDSSYEQYF
TGTGCCAGCAGTCCTAGACAGGACAGCTCCTACGAGCAGTACTTC
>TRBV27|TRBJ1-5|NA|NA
CASSLSRDNQPQHF
TGTGCCAGCAGTCTGTCACGGGACAATCAGCCCCAGCATTTT
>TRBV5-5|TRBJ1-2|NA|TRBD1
CASSLYGTGGASYDYTF
TGTGCCAGCAGCTTGTACGGGACAGGGGGCGCATCCTATGACTACACCTTC
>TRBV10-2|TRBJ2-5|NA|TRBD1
CASTPTGGVGTQYF
TGCGCCAGCACCCCGACAGGGGGCGTGGGGACCCAGTACTTC
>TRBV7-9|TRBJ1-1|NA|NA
CASSEVTGGTEAFF
TGTGCCAGCAGCGAGGTCACCGGGGGCACTGAAGCTTTCTTT
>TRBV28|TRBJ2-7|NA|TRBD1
CASRGQGSYEQYF
TGTGCCAGCAGGGGACAGGGGTCCTACGAGCAGTACTTC
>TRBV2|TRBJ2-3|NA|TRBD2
CASSVDSTSGGEDTQYF
TGTGCCAGCAGTGTGGATTCGACTAGCGGGGGCGAGGATACGCAGTATTTT
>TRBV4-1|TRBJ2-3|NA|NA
CASSFQAESTDTQYF
TGCGCCAGCAGCTTTCAAGCGGAAAGCACAGATACGCAGTATTTT
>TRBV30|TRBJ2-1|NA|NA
CACPRGSSGNEQFF
TGTGCCTGCCCAAGAGGGAGTTCAGGAAATGAGCAGTTCTTC
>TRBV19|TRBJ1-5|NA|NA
CASTGGLSDQPQHF
TGTGCCAGTACGGGGGGGCTATCGGATCAGCCCCAGCATTTT
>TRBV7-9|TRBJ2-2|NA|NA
CAPGLNTGELFF
TGTGCCCCCGGACTAAACACCGGGGAGCTGTTTTTT
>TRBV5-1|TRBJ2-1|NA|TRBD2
CASSEQTSGRANEQFF
TGCGCCAGCAGCGAACAGACTAGCGGGAGGGCCAATGAGCAGTTCTTC
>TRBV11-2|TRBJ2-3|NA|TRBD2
CASSSGTSGRAEYF
TGTGCCAGCAGCTCCGGGACTAGCGGGAGGGCGGAGTATTTT
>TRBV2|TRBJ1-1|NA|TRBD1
CASSERQGRAEAFF
TGTGCCAGCAGCGAAAGACAGGGACGGGCTGAAGCTTTCTTT
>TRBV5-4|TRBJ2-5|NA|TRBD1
CASSMGQQQETQYF
TGTGCCAGCAGCATGGGACAGCAGCAAGAGACCCAGTACTTC
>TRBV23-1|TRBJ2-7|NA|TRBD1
CASSQSRQGDYEQYF
TGCGCCAGCAGTCAATCAAGACAGGGTGACTACGAGCAGTACTTC
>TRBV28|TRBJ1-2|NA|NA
CASSLSGVGYGYTF
TGTGCCAGCAGTTTATCGGGGGTTGGCTATGGCTACACCTTC
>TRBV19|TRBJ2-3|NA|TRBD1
CASSSGQGVRDTQYF
TGTGCCAGTAGTTCCGGACAGGGAGTACGGGATACGCAGTATTTT
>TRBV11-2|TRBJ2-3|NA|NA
CASSSTSHTQYF
TGTGCCAGCAGCTCGACTAGTCATACGCAGTATTTT
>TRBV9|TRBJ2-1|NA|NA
CASSPRVGYGGNEQFF
TGTGCCAGCAGCCCCCGAGTAGGGTACGGGGGCAATGAGCAGTTCTTC
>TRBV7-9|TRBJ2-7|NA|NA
CSSSPDGFSYEQYF
TGTTCCAGCAGCCCCGACGGGTTCTCCTACGAGCAGTACTTC
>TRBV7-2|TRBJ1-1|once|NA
CASSFGQLNTEAFF
TGTGCCAGCAGCTTTGGACAGCTGAACACTGAAGCTTTCTTT
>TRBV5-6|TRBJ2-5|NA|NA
CASSSVGGFEETQYF
TGTGCCAGCAGCTCCGTGGGGGGTTTCGAAGAGACCCAGTACTTC
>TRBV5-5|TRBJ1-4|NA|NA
CASSFQEDSTNEKLFF
TGTGCCAGCAGCTTCCAGGAAGATTCAACTAATGAAAAACTGTTTTTT
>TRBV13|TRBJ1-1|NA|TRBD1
CASSYTGGVFIEAFF
TGTGCCAGCAGCTATACAGGGGGCGTTTTTATTGAAGCTTTCTTT
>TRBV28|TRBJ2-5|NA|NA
CASSIGGGVKETQYF
TGTGCCAGCAGTATCGGAGGGGGCGTTAAGGAGACCCAGTACTTC